These 5 T cell receptor beta chains were all obtained from the same sample, sequenced in a study of beta chain features in type 1 diabetes. Of the isolated RNA, all was reverse transcribed, and so the sequenced material was expressed TCRB transcripts. This table comes from immunoSEQ multiplex PCR, and its TCRdb copy is limited to in-frame clones, with some not included. The data hold some 500,000 clones, with about an eighth observed a single time. Source material: naive CD4+ T cells from blood. These receptors originate from a woman between 18 and 29 years old in good health.

This sequence joins TRBV28 and TRBJ2-7; tentatively, D is TRBD1 (6 bases). The CDR3 consists of 15 residues. CDR1 and CDR2 from the germline V gene are MDHEN and SYDVKM. V lost 6 bases and J lost 8, with 23 bases in between. The CDR3 loop reads CASRKQGPGGRKQYV. CDR3 sequence (DNA): TGTGCCAGCAGGAAACAGGGACCGGGCGGCAGGAAGCAGTACGTC.

This clone was picked up a small number of times. The V gene is TRBV7-2, the J gene TRBJ2-3; TRBD1 matches at 8 bases. CDR3 length: 14 residues. In germline, CDR1 is SGHTA, CDR2 FQGNSA. V trimming: 6 bases; J trimming: 5 bases; junction bases outside the gene matches: 7. In DNA form, the CDR3 reads TGTGCCAGCAGATATCAGGGGGCGGTAGATACGCAGTATTTT. It is translated as CASRYQGAVDTQYF.

This clone has just a few counts. The chain carries TRBV30 and TRBJ1-2, with D uncertain. The CDR3 covers 12 residues. The germline V gene encodes CDR1 GTSNPN and CDR2 SVGIG (reference sequence). V gave up 1 base and J gave up 4 bases, with 7 bases separating them. The DNA of the CDR3 is TGTGCCTGGAGTGCAAACACCTATGGCTACACCTTC. Protein sequence: CAWSANTYGYTF.

CDR3 amino acids: CSARQGGGYTF. The CDR3 DNA is TGCAGTGCTAGACAGGGGGGTGGCTACACCTTC. This rearrangement joins TRBV20-1 to TRBJ1-2, with TRBD1 matching 7 bases. The CDR3 covers 11 residues. Germline assignment: CDR1 DFQATT and CDR2 SNEGSKA (reference sequence). V trimming: 2 bases; J trimming: 7 bases; junction bases outside the gene matches: 1.

This clone turned up a few times. The chain has TRBV28 and TRBJ2-5, with no clear D. The CDR3 loop spans 14 amino acids. Trimming removed 7 bases at V and 2 bases at J, with 14 bases between. Germline CDR1 reads MDHEN; CDR2 reads SYDVKM. The CDR3 DNA reads TGTGCCAGCAAGATTAACCTAGTGCAAGAGACCCAGTACTTC. This encodes CASKINLVQETQYF.